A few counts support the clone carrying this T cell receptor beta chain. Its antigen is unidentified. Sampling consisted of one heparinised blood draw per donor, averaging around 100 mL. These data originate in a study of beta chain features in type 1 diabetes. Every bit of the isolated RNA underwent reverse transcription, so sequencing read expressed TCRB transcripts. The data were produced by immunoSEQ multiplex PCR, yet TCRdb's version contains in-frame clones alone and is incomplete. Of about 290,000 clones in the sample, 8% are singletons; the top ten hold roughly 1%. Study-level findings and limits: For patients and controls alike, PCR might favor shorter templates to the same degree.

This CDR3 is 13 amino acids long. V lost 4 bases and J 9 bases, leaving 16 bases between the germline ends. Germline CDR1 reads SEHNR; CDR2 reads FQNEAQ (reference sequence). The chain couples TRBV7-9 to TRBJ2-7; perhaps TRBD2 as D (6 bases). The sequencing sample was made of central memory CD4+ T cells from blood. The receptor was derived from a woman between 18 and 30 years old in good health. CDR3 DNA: TGTGCCAGCAGCTCGCTACCTGAAGCGGGGCAGTACTTC. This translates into CASSSLPEAGQYF. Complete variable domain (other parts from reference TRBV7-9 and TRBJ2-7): DTGVSQNPRHKITKRGQNVTFRCDPISEHNRLYWYRQTLGQGPEFLTYFQNEAQLEKSRLLSDRFSAERPKGSFSTLEIQRTEQGDSAMYLCASSSLPEAGQYFGPGTRLTVT.